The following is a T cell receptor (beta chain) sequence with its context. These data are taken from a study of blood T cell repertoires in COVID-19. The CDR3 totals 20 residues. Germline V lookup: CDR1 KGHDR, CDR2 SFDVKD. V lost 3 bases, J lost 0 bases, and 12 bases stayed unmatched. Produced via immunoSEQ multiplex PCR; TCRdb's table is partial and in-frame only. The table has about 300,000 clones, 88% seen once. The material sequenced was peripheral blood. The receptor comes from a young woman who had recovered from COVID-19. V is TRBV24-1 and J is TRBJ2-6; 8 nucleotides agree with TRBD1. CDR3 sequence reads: CATSDPQGDRGYSGANVLTF. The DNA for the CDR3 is TGTGCCACCAGTGATCCCCAAGGAGACAGGGGCTACTCTGGGGCCAACGTCCTGACTTTC.